The sequence of this T cell receptor beta chain was determined in a study of OX40 agonist ivuxolimab in advanced cancers. Repertoires were generated with immunoSEQ multiplex PCR, while TCRdb's copy carries only in-frame clones and drops some. Counted here are fewer than 65,000 clones, roughly 86% occurring once; the ten biggest clones make up around 1%. CDR1 is SGHNT, CDR2 YENEEA, per germline. This CDR3 has 13 residues. Trimming removed 0 bases from V and 6 bases from J, with 7 bases in between. The sequence was collected from an adult with an advanced solid tumor such as melanoma, head and neck, liver or kidney cancer. The sample consisted of CD4+ or CD8+ T cells sorted from blood, taken in a trial of the OX40 agonist ivuxolimab. The rearrangement links TRBV11-3 to TRBJ2-3; D call uncertain. Here the CDR3 DNA reads TGTGCCAGCAGCTTAGATATGGCGGATACGCAGTATTTT. This gives the protein CASSLDMADTQYF.